Presented here are 6 T cell receptor beta chains from one specimen sequenced in a study of OX40 agonist ivuxolimab in advanced cancers. Clones were read by immunoSEQ multiplex PCR, and TCRdb kept only the in-frame ones, dropping some. The data show 80,000 or so clones, roughly four fifths seen once. This specimen was CD4+ or CD8+ T cells sorted from blood, taken in a trial of the OX40 agonist ivuxolimab. The receptors come from an adult with an advanced solid tumor such as melanoma, head and neck, liver or kidney cancer.

Written as DNA, the CDR3 is TGTGCCAGCAGCTTAGGGGCGGGGCCCCTCACAGATACGCAGTATTTT. This encodes CASSLGAGPLTDTQYF. V and J are TRBV11-3 and TRBJ2-3, with D possibly TRBD2 on 6 matching bases. The CDR3 length is 16 residues. V lost 1 base and J 2 bases, leaving 13 bases between the germline ends. Per the germline V gene, CDR1 is SGHNT and CDR2 is YENEEA. Full variable domain (outside the CDR3, taken from reference TRBV11-3 and TRBJ2-3): EAGVVQSPRYKIIEKKQPVAFWCNPISGHNTLYWYLQNLGQGPELLIRYENEEAVDDSQLPKDRFSAERLKGVDSTLKIQPAELGDSAVYLCASSLGAGPLTDTQYFGPGTRLTVL.

The chain links TRBV2 to TRBJ1-1; D might be TRBD1 (6 bases). The germline V gene has CDR1 SNHLY and CDR2 FYNNEI. There are 13 residues in the CDR3. Trimming cost V 7 bases and J 7 bases, with 16 bases left between them. CDR3 nucleotides: TGTGCCAGCATAGCAGAAAGGGGGGGTGAAGCTTTCTTT. Translation gives CASIAERGGEAFF. The full variable domain, completed using reference TRBV2 and TRBJ1-1, is EPEVTQTPSHQVTQMGQEVILRCVPISNHLYFYWYRQILGQKVEFLVSFYNNEISEKSEIFDDQFSVERPDGSNFTLKIRSTKLEDSAMYFCASIAERGGEAFFGQGTRLTVV.

The chain uses TRBV6-5 and TRBJ2-5; 11 bases agree with TRBD2. V lost 10 bases and J lost 5; bases outside the gene matches: 3. There are 12 residues in the CDR3. Germline V lookup: CDR1 MNHEY, CDR2 SVGAGI. The CDR3 region is CATRTSGETQYF. For the CDR3, the DNA is TGTGCCACCAGGACTAGCGGGGAGACCCAGTACTTC.

This clone was seen more than once but under ten times. V is TRBV5-1 and J is TRBJ1-5; D might be TRBD1 (5 bases). V gave up 1 base and J gave up 6 bases, with 11 bases separating them. Germline-derived CDR1 and CDR2 are SGHRS and YFSETQ. The CDR3 runs to 14 residues. CDR3 coding DNA: TGCGCCAGCAGCTTGACAGCGGGGGGTCAGCCCCAGCATTTT. As protein: CASSLTAGGQPQHF.

The chain uses TRBV29-1 and TRBJ2-7; 8 bases are shared with TRBD1. Trimming took 0 bases from V and 3 from J; bases not matched to a gene: 1. Germline V gene lookup returns CDR1 SQVTM and CDR2 ANQGSEA. The CDR3 is 13 amino acids. CDR3 sequence: CSVEDTGGYEQYF. The CDR3 bases are TGCAGCGTTGAAGATACAGGGGGCTACGAGCAGTACTTC.

V and J are TRBV5-4 and TRBJ2-3, with D uncertain. CDR1 SGHNT and CDR2 YYREEE come from the germline V gene (reference sequence). The length of the CDR3 is 12 residues. Between the trimmed V and J ends, which lost 4 bases and 1 base, there was a span of 4 bases. The CDR3 DNA sequence: TGTGCCAGCAGCGGGGGCACAGATACGCAGTATTTT. Translating it yields CASSGGTDTQYF.